Following are 20 T cell receptor beta chains from one sample sequenced in a study of T cells in Graves' hyperthyroidism and ophthalmopathy. Amplified TCR beta CDR3 regions came from RNA transcripts. The TCR CDR3 first-round RT-PCR relied on the HTBI primer set. TCRdb analysed the multiplex PCR reads with MiXCR anew, one entry per CDR3 protein. The table lists around 560,000 distinct CDR3 sequences, 16% of them singletons. The sample was blood. All receptors derive from a woman aged 18-29 years with Graves' hyperthyroidism.

The sample holds a few counts of this clonotype. Here the CDR3 reads CASSQRDTETQYF. The CDR3 DNA follows: TGTGCCAGCAGCCAAAGGGACACAGAGACCCAGTACTTC. The gene calls are TRBV3-1 and TRBJ2-5; tentative D call: TRBD1 (6 bases). The V end lost 2 bases, the J end lost 4 bases, and 8 bases lay between the germline ends. Per germline, CDR1 LGHDT and CDR2 YNNKEL (reference sequence). The CDR3 is made up of 13 amino acids.

This clonotype is a singleton in its sample. The V gene is TRBV3-2, the J gene TRBJ1-5; TRBD1 is the table's D call, not checked against the DNA. TRBV3-2 is shown as a pseudogene. The CDR3 extends over 12 amino acids. CDR3: CASSHPRQPQHF. The CDR3 nucleotides are TGTGCCAGCAGCCATCCCCGGCAGCCCCAGCATTTT.

The rearrangement links TRBV30 to TRBJ2-2; 7 bases agree with TRBD1. CDR1 and CDR2 (germline): GTSNPN, SVGIG (reference sequence). The CDR3 sequence is 15 residues long. With V trimmed by 2 bases and J by 2 bases, 5 bases remained unmatched. The CDR3 bases are TGTGCCTGGAGTACGACAGGGCGAAACACCGGGGAGCTGTTTTTT. As protein: CAWSTTGRNTGELFF.

This clonotype was detected ten times or more. The chain employs TRBV7-9 and TRBJ1-2, with D possibly being TRBD1 (6 bases). Trimming pared 5 bases from V and 2 bases from J, leaving 9 bases between. This CDR3 has 13 amino acids. The germline CDR1 and CDR2 sequences are SEHNR and FQNEAQ (reference sequence). This CDR3 is CASSRTDNYGYTF. CDR3 sequence (DNA): TGTGCCAGCAGCCGGACAGACAACTATGGCTACACCTTC.

The sample holds a few counts of this clonotype. CDR3 residues: CSAGLAGADTQYF. The CDR3 DNA sequence: TGCAGTGCCGGACTAGCGGGAGCAGATACGCAGTATTTT. V gene TRBV20-1 combines with J gene TRBJ2-3, with 13 bases fitting TRBD2. The CDR3 is 13 amino acids. CDR1 is DFQATT, CDR2 SNEGSKA, per germline (reference sequence). J was trimmed by 4 bases and V by 6 bases; bases with no gene match: 1.

The chain carries TRBV27 and TRBJ2-5; D not resolved. CDR3 length equals 14 residues. CDR1 is MNHEY, CDR2 SMNVEV, per germline (reference sequence). Deletions cut 2 bases from V and 2 bases from J, with 9 bases between. The CDR3: CASSLRAPQETQYF. The CDR3 DNA sequence: TGTGCCAGCAGTTTACGAGCGCCACAAGAGACCCAGTACTTC.

The chain has TRBV9 and TRBJ2-7; the D is unclear. Trimming pared 0 bases from V and 0 bases from J, leaving 10 bases between. Germline CDR1 SGDLS, CDR2 YYNGEE. The length of the CDR3 is 15 residues. CDR3 DNA: TGTGCCAGCAGCGTAGCGGACCGCAACTCCTACGAGCAGTACTTC. The encoded protein is CASSVADRNSYEQYF.

This clonotype was seen a few times. Possible read error: a much larger clone is one base away. V usage is TRBV14 and J usage is TRBJ2-2, with 15 bases fitting TRBD2. Germline-derived CDR1 and CDR2 are SGHDN and FVKESK. This CDR3 comprises 22 residues. CDR3 nucleotides: TGTGCCAGCGGCCAACCCGACGGACTAGCGGGAGGGCCGCGACAGAACACCGGGGAGCTGTTTTTT. Protein product: CASGQPDGLAGGPRQNTGELFF.

V is TRBV28 and J is TRBJ2-7; 9 bases fit TRBD2. Trimming removed 5 bases from V and 2 bases from J; junction bases left unmatched: 4. The CDR3 consists of 14 residues. Per the germline V gene, CDR1 is MDHEN and CDR2 is SYDVKM. CDR3 sequence reads: CASSVAGEAYEQYF. The CDR3 nucleotides read TGTGCCAGCAGTGTAGCGGGGGAAGCCTACGAGCAGTACTTC.

This clonotype was counted at least ten times. The rearrangement links TRBV20-1 to TRBJ2-7; 10 bases match TRBD2. The J segment lost 0 bases and the V segment lost 0 bases, leaving 5 bases of the junction unmatched. The CDR3 runs to 16 residues. In germline, CDR1 is DFQATT, CDR2 SNEGSKA (reference sequence). This CDR3 is CSARDGLAESSYEQYF. CDR3 DNA sequence: TGCAGTGCTAGAGATGGACTAGCGGAGAGCTCCTACGAGCAGTACTTC.

The chain has TRBV4-3 and TRBJ2-1; 11 bases agree with TRBD2. Germline CDR1 reads LGHNA; CDR2 reads YSLEER. The trim removed 0 bases at V and 7 bases at J, leaving 5 bases unmatched. The CDR3 runs 16 residues. This CDR3 is CASSQDTSGGRNEQFF. The DNA of the CDR3 is TGCGCCAGCAGCCAAGATACTAGCGGGGGACGGAATGAGCAGTTCTTC.

The sample holds a few counts of this clonotype. This sequence joins TRBV27 and TRBJ2-7; 7 nucleotides align to TRBD2. V trimming: 1 base; J trimming: 2 bases; junction bases outside the gene matches: 5. The germline gives CDR1 MNHEY, CDR2 SMNVEV (reference sequence). The length of the CDR3 is 15 residues. CDR3 sequence: CASSLYREATYEQYF. The CDR3 nucleotides are TGTGCCAGCAGTTTATACCGGGAGGCAACCTACGAGCAGTACTTC.

The chain employs TRBV6-2 or TRBV6-3 and TRBJ2-1; no clear D. The CDR3 totals 11 residues. The ends were cut back, 0 bases at V and 9 bases at J, with 3 bases in the middle. CDR1 is MNHEY, CDR2 SVGEGT, per germline. CDR3 nucleotides: TGTGCCAGCAGTTACTCGGGTGAGCAGTTCTTC. This sequence encodes CASSYSGEQFF.

This clonotype was counted many times. The V gene is TRBV18, the J gene TRBJ1-1; possibly TRBD1 for D (5 bases). The V gene's germline CDR1 is KGHSH and CDR2 LQKENI. Trimming took off 0 bases at V and 3 bases at J, with 11 bases between the two ends. CDR3 length: 15 amino acids. The CDR3 region is CASSPPGGRYTEAFF. In DNA, the CDR3 is TGTGCCAGCTCACCACCCGGGGGTAGATACACTGAAGCTTTCTTT.

This clonotype occurred many times. The chain employs TRBV7-9 and TRBJ2-7; 7 bases match TRBD1. The CDR3 is 13 amino acids. The V gene end was trimmed by 0 bases and the J gene end by 5 bases; junction bases not matched to a gene: 1. Germline values: CDR1 SEHNR, CDR2 FQNEAQ (reference sequence). The CDR3 protein is CASSLAGGNEQYF. CDR3 sequence (DNA): TGTGCCAGCAGCTTAGCAGGGGGCAACGAGCAGTACTTC.

This clonotype was seen at least ten times. The V gene is TRBV6-2 or TRBV6-3, the J gene TRBJ1-1; D may be TRBD1 (6 bases). The V and J ends lost 6 bases and 5 bases respectively, with 22 bases between them. Germline-derived CDR1 and CDR2 are MNHEY and SVGEGT. The CDR3 contains 16 residues. The CDR3 DNA sequence: TGTGCCAGCAGCCAGGTACAGGGCCTCTTGAGGACTGAAGCTTTCTTT. It is translated as CASSQVQGLLRTEAFF.

This clonotype was recorded many times. V is TRBV4-3 and J is TRBJ2-1; 8 bases line up with TRBD2. V was pared by 0 bases and J by 7 bases, with 8 bases of the junction left unmatched. Germline CDR1 reads LGHNA; CDR2 reads YSLEER. The CDR3 extends over 16 amino acids. The CDR3 reads CASSQDRLAGLNEQFF. As DNA, the CDR3 is TGCGCCAGCAGCCAAGATCGGTTAGCGGGGTTGAATGAGCAGTTCTTC.

In its sample, this clonotype was seen many times. This chain joins TRBV12-3 or TRBV12-4 and TRBJ2-2; TRBD1 might be the D (6 bases). The CDR3 contains 13 residues. V was trimmed by 6 bases and J by 4 bases, leaving 9 bases between them. The CDR3 DNA reads TGTGCCAGCAGCCGACAGGTCACCGGGGAGCTGTTTTTT. This codes for CASSRQVTGELFF.

CDR3: CASSRDRRVSYEQYF. Here the CDR3 DNA reads TGTGCCAGCAGCCGGGACAGGAGAGTTTCCTACGAGCAGTACTTC. The chain joins TRBV13 to TRBJ2-7; 8 nucleotides match TRBD1. Per germline, CDR1 PRHDT and CDR2 FYEKMQ (reference sequence). After removal of 5 bases from V and 1 base from J, the junction contained 7 bases not matched to a gene. CDR3 size: 15 residues.

The rearrangement joins TRBV24-1 to TRBJ2-1, with TRBD2 matching over 8 bases. Germline loops: CDR1 KGHDR, CDR2 SFDVKD. V was clipped by 5 bases and J by 4 bases; unmatched bases: 3. The CDR3 totals 14 residues. CDR3 in DNA: TGTGCCACCAGTGCAGCGGGAGTGTACAATGAGCAGTTCTTC. This sequence encodes CATSAAGVYNEQFF.